The 17 T cell receptor beta chains presented below share a single source sample, sequenced in a study of blood T cell repertoires in COVID-19. The method was immunoSEQ multiplex PCR; TCRdb's version includes in-frame clones alone and lacks a portion of them. The sample lists roughly 100,000 clones, about four fifths occurring once. What was sequenced was peripheral blood. These receptors were taken from a woman of 80 years or more with active or convalescent COVID-19.

There are a few counts of this clone. The V gene is TRBV19, the J gene TRBJ2-7; 10 nucleotides match TRBD2. Per the germline V gene, CDR1 is LNHDA and CDR2 is SQIVND (reference sequence). With V trimmed by 6 bases and J by 7 bases, 6 bases remained unmatched. The CDR3 loop spans 13 amino acids. CDR3 sequence: CASSLAGGDEQYF. CDR3 DNA sequence: TGTGCCAGTAGCTTAGCGGGAGGTGATGAGCAGTACTTC. Together with reference TRBV19 and TRBJ2-7, the CDR3 gives the full variable domain: DGGITQSPKYLFRKEGQNVTLSCEQNLNHDAMYWYRQDPGQGLRLIYYSQIVNDFQKGDIAEGYSVSREKKESFPLTVTSAQKNPTAFYLCASSLAGGDEQYFGPGTRLTVT.

The V call is TRBV13, the J call TRBJ1-2, with D possibly matching TRBD1 (6 bases). The CDR3 extends over 15 amino acids. CDR1 and CDR2 (germline): PRHDT, FYEKMQ (reference sequence). Trimming left V 4 bases short and J 5 bases short, with 17 bases between. CDR3 protein: CASSSKTGLRYGYTF. CDR3 nucleotides: TGTGCCAGCAGCTCGAAGACAGGCCTCCGGTATGGCTACACCTTC.

J is TRBJ2-4 and V is TRBV10-1; possibly TRBD1 for D (6 bases). There are 12 residues in the CDR3. Per germline, CDR1 WNHNN and CDR2 SYGVQD (reference sequence). V lost 10 bases, J lost 8 bases, and 15 bases lay in between. The CDR3 protein is CATPREGDIQYF. The CDR3 DNA reads TGCGCCACACCGAGAGAGGGGGACATTCAGTACTTC.

This clone was picked up a small number of times. This chain joins TRBV4-3 and TRBJ2-5, with TRBD2 identical over 12 bases. The CDR3 runs to 14 residues. Germline V lookup: CDR1 LGHNA, CDR2 YSLEER. V gave up 2 bases and J gave up 6 bases; unmatched junction bases: 1. CDR3 sequence: CASSQTSGRQTQYF. The DNA for the CDR3 is TGCGCCAGCAGCCAAACTAGCGGGAGGCAGACCCAGTACTTC.

V gene TRBV7-9 combines with J gene TRBJ2-7; maybe TRBD2 (5 bases). Looked up from germline, CDR1 is SEHNR and CDR2 is FQNEAQ (reference sequence). V dropped 5 bases and J dropped 2 bases, with 13 bases sitting between them. This CDR3 region has 14 residues. Written as DNA, the CDR3 is TGTGCCAGCAGCATAGGAGGCACTCCCTACGAGCAGTACTTC. Its translation: CASSIGGTPYEQYF.

The chain uses TRBV28 and TRBJ1-6; 7 bases match TRBD1. This CDR3 region has 13 residues. V was clipped by 6 bases and J by 13 bases; unmatched bases: 9. The V gene's germline CDR1 is MDHEN and CDR2 SYDVKM. The CDR3 loop is CASSLTRGTPLHF. CDR3 DNA sequence: TGTGCCAGCAGCCTTACCAGGGGGACCCCCCTCCACTTT.

The chain uses TRBV23-1 and TRBJ2-6, with a weak D call TRBD2 (7 bases). TRBV23-1 is known as an ORF, though its function is uncertain. V was trimmed by 1 base and J by 1 base, leaving 17 bases between them. The CDR3 runs to 19 residues. DNA for the CDR3: TGCGCCAGCAGTCAATGTCCCGGGGGGCGTAGGTCTGGGGCCAACGTCCTGACTTTC. It translates to CASSQCPGGRRSGANVLTF.

V and J are TRBV6-1 and TRBJ2-7, with D maybe TRBD1 (6 bases). V lost 3 bases and J lost 3, with 9 bases in between. This CDR3 has 13 residues. The germline V gene encodes CDR1 MNHNS and CDR2 SASEGT. The CDR3 DNA follows: TGTGCCAGCAGTGATTCAGGGGACTACGAGCAGTACTTC. Translating gives CASSDSGDYEQYF.

V usage is TRBV30 and J usage is TRBJ2-4; no definite D call. Germline lookup yields CDR1 GTSNPN and CDR2 SVGIG (reference sequence). Trimming pared 0 bases from V and 9 bases from J, leaving 12 bases between. The CDR3 is made up of 13 amino acids. DNA for the CDR3: TGTGCCTGGAGTGTGGCCTCCCCGGGCATTCAGTACTTC. This sequence encodes CAWSVASPGIQYF. Full variable domain (rest looked up from reference TRBV30 and TRBJ2-4): SQTIHQWPATLVQPVGSPLSLECTVEGTSNPNLYWYRQAAGRGLQLLFYSVGIGQISSEVPQNLSASRPQDRQFILSSKKLLLSDSGFYLCAWSVASPGIQYFGAGTRLSVL.

This chain joins TRBV5-1 and TRBJ1-5, with D tentatively TRBD1 (6 bases). The CDR3 is 15 amino acids. V was cut by 0 bases and J by 1 base, with 8 bases left in between. Looked up from germline, CDR1 is SGHRS and CDR2 is YFSETQ. CDR3 DNA: TGCGCCAGCAGCTTGGGACAGGCGAGCAATCAGCCCCAGCATTTT. It codes for CASSLGQASNQPQHF.

The rearrangement joins TRBV6-5 to TRBJ2-1, with 8 bases lining up with TRBD2. Germline CDR1 and CDR2: MNHEY and SVGAGI. Unmatched junction bases numbered 10, after V lost 7 bases and J lost 8 bases. This CDR3 is 14 amino acids long. The CDR3: CASTRAGGIHEQFF. CDR3 coding DNA: TGTGCCAGCACAAGGGCGGGAGGTATCCATGAGCAGTTCTTC.

This chain uses TRBV5-1 with TRBJ2-5; D not resolved. The CDR3 is 12 residues long. The V gene lost 4 bases and the J gene lost 4 bases, with 8 bases spanning the gap. Germline V gene lookup returns CDR1 SGHRS and CDR2 YFSETQ. CDR3 residues: CASSPLRETQYF. CDR3 DNA: TGCGCCAGCAGCCCCCTACGAGAGACCCAGTACTTC. The full variable domain, its missing parts supplied by reference TRBV5-1 and TRBJ2-5, is KAGVTQTPRYLIKTRGQQVTLSCSPISGHRSVSWYQQTPGQGLQFLFEYFSETQRNKGNFPGRFSGRQFSNSRSEMNVSTLELGDSALYLCASSPLRETQYFGPGTRLLVL.

V usage is TRBV7-3 and J usage is TRBJ2-1; TRBD2 matches at 11 bases. This CDR3 has 13 amino acids. Germline V gene data show CDR1 as SGHTA and CDR2 as FQGTGA. V dropped 3 bases and J dropped 10; count of bases not matched to a gene: 2. The CDR3 bases are TGTGCCAGCAGCTTCTGGACTAGCGGGGAGCAGTTCTTC. Its protein is CASSFWTSGEQFF.

This sequence joins TRBV27 and TRBJ2-3; D gene unclear. The CDR3 has 16 amino acids. The germline V and J ends were trimmed by 0 bases and 2 bases, with 12 bases remaining between them. CDR1 is MNHEY and CDR2 is SMNVEV in the germline V gene (reference sequence). The CDR3: CASSLSGRLNTDTQYF. The CDR3 bases are TGTGCCAGCAGTTTATCGGGCAGGCTTAACACAGATACGCAGTATTTT.

The chain employs TRBV14 and TRBJ2-7, with TRBD2 matching over 7 bases. V lost 2 bases to trimming and J lost 9 bases; unmatched junction nucleotides: 10. The CDR3 totals 14 residues. Germline V gene lookup returns CDR1 SGHDN and CDR2 FVKESK. DNA of the CDR3: TGTGCCAGCAGCCAACCGGGCGGGGGAGGAAGGCAGTACTTC. Its protein product is CASSQPGGGGRQYF.

The chain has TRBV6-1 and TRBJ1-2; D not certain. The ends were cut back, 1 base at V and 3 bases at J, with 9 bases in the middle. Germline CDR1 and CDR2: MNHNS and SASEGT. The CDR3 totals 14 residues. CDR3 in amino acids: CASSEDSGYYGYTF. The CDR3 bases are TGTGCCAGCAGTGAAGACAGCGGGTACTATGGCTACACCTTC.

The chain is built from TRBV11-3 and TRBJ2-2; 8 bases line up with TRBD2. Looked up from germline, CDR1 is SGHNT and CDR2 is YENEEA. The CDR3 has 15 amino acids. Trimming removed 5 bases from V and 6 bases from J; junction bases left unmatched: 8. Written as DNA, the CDR3 is TGTGCCAGCAGCACCTCCGGGACTAGTCCCGGGGAGCTGTTTTTT. It is translated as CASSTSGTSPGELFF.